These 31 T cell receptor beta chains came from one sample sequenced in a study of cytomegalovirus exposure and HLA in healthy donors. The study ran its PCR with 60 Vbeta and 13 Jbeta primers. Sequenced by immunoSEQ multiplex PCR; TCRdb stores in-frame clones only, minus some. The data hold more than 95,000 clones, with roughly 9.9% observed a single time. The sequencing sample was made of PBMCs. These receptors were taken from a man younger than 45 in good health and CMV-seronegative.

The chain links TRBV7-2 to TRBJ2-7; D is possibly TRBD1 (5 bases). V shed 5 bases and J shed 2 bases, with 13 bases lying between them. CDR3 length equals 14 residues. Germline loops: CDR1 SGHTA, CDR2 FQGNSA. The CDR3 protein is CASSARDSPYEQYF. In DNA form, the CDR3 reads TGTGCCAGCAGCGCCCGAGACAGCCCCTACGAGCAGTACTTC.

The gene calls are TRBV30 and TRBJ2-7; TRBD1 is a possible D gene (6 bases). Per germline, CDR1 GTSNPN and CDR2 SVGIG (reference sequence). CDR3 length: 14 residues. Trimming removed 2 bases from V and 3 bases from J, with 14 bases in between. This chain's CDR3 is CAWSTGPGDYEQYF. The CDR3 nucleotides read TGTGCCTGGAGTACAGGGCCGGGTGACTACGAGCAGTACTTC.

This clone was counted many times. The CDR3 sequence is CASSQDWRGGRADTQYF. DNA of the CDR3: TGCGCCAGCAGCCAAGATTGGCGGGGGGGCCGCGCAGATACGCAGTATTTT. This chain uses TRBV4-3 with TRBJ2-3, with 9 bases fitting TRBD2. Per the germline V gene, CDR1 is LGHNA and CDR2 is YSLEER. CDR3 size: 17 residues. Unmatched junction bases numbered 8, after V lost 0 bases and J lost 4 bases.

The chain carries TRBV7-2 and TRBJ2-5; the D is unclear. The CDR3 has 14 amino acids. The ends were cut back, 1 base at V and 4 bases at J, with 10 bases in the middle. Germline V gene sequence: CDR1 SGHTA, CDR2 FQGNSA. The CDR3 sequence: CASSLVLVRETQYF. The CDR3 DNA reads as TGTGCCAGCAGCTTAGTCCTGGTCAGAGAGACCCAGTACTTC. Together with reference TRBV7-2 and TRBJ2-5, the CDR3 gives the full variable domain: GAGVSQSPSNKVTEKGKDVELRCDPISGHTALYWYRQSLGQGLEFLIYFQGNSAPDKSGLPSDRFSAERTGGSVSTLTIQRTQQEDSAVYLCASSLVLVRETQYFGPGTRLLVL.

The chain recombines TRBV15 with TRBJ2-7; no clear D gene. The CDR3 consists of 15 residues. Germline CDR1 LNHNV, CDR2 YYDKDF (reference sequence). Deletions cut 1 base from V and 3 bases from J, with 13 bases between. This chain's CDR3 is CATSRVGSPNYEQYF. The CDR3 DNA is TGTGCCACCAGCAGAGTGGGCAGCCCAAACTACGAGCAGTACTTC.

The chain joins TRBV6-6 to TRBJ1-4; no definite D call. Trimming cost V 6 bases and J 0 bases, with 14 bases left between them. The CDR3 sequence is 16 residues long. Germline assignment: CDR1 MNHNY and CDR2 SVGAGI (reference sequence). CDR3: CASSRDTVATNEKLFF. The CDR3 DNA follows: TGTGCCAGCAGCCGAGACACCGTTGCAACTAATGAAAAACTGTTTTTT.

This clone was seen a handful of times. The V gene is TRBV19, the J gene TRBJ1-2; perhaps TRBD1 as D (6 bases). V dropped 1 base and J dropped 3 bases, with 15 bases sitting between them. The V gene's germline CDR1 is LNHDA and CDR2 SQIVND (reference sequence). This CDR3 has 16 residues. This CDR3 reads CASSIGGQQIYYGYTF. The CDR3 nucleotides are TGTGCCAGTAGTATAGGAGGACAGCAAATCTACTATGGCTACACCTTC.

This clone showed up just a few times. The chain uses TRBV29-1 and TRBJ1-1; D is unclear. The germline V gene has CDR1 SQVTM and CDR2 ANQGSEA. V was shortened by 6 bases and J by 5 bases, with 16 bases between the two germline ends. This CDR3 contains 13 residues. The CDR3 spells CSVGGVTGTEAFF. DNA for the CDR3: TGCAGCGTAGGAGGTGTCACGGGAACTGAAGCTTTCTTT.

This clone showed up just a few times. The genes are TRBV27 and TRBJ1-1, with 8 positions matching TRBD1. V shed 3 bases and J 9 bases; nucleotides not matched to a gene: 6. The CDR3 runs to 13 residues. Germline V gene sequence: CDR1 MNHEY, CDR2 SMNVEV (reference sequence). The CDR3 nucleotides read TGTGCCAGCAGTTTTCGGAGGACAGGGAAAGCTTTCTTT. It yields the protein CASSFRRTGKAFF.

V is TRBV18 and J is TRBJ2-2; 7 positions agree with TRBD1. The CDR3 is made up of 15 amino acids. V lost 3 bases, J lost 5 bases, and 6 bases stayed unmatched. Germline V gene sequence: CDR1 KGHSH, CDR2 LQKENI. As DNA, the CDR3 is TGTGCCAGCTCACCGGCGCCAGGGGGTACCGGGGAGCTGTTTTTT. Protein sequence: CASSPAPGGTGELFF. Together with reference TRBV18 and TRBJ2-2, the CDR3 gives the full variable domain: NAGVMQNPRHLVRRRGQEARLRCSPMKGHSHVYWYRQLPEEGLKFMVYLQKENIIDESGMPKERFSAEFPKEGPSILRIQQVVRGDSAAYFCASSPAPGGTGELFFGEGSRLTVL.

V gene TRBV12-5 combines with J gene TRBJ1-3; perhaps TRBD1 as D (5 bases). CDR3 length: 13 residues. Germline V CDR1 and CDR2: LGHNT, FRNRAP. The V and J ends lost 8 bases and 1 base respectively, with 9 bases between them. CDR3 sequence reads: CASTDRSGNTIYF. CDR3 coding DNA: TGTGCTAGTACCGACAGATCTGGAAACACCATATATTTT.

As for this clone: The same CDR3 arises from other DNA sequences in this sample as well. The V gene is TRBV7-9, the J gene TRBJ1-1, with 8 bases aligning to TRBD1. The CDR3 covers 16 residues. In germline, CDR1 is SEHNR, CDR2 FQNEAQ (reference sequence). Germline trimming cut 1 base from V and 0 bases from J; bases unmatched to any gene: 4. The CDR3 here is CASSLDSGGMNTEAFF. The CDR3 bases are TGTGCCAGCAGCTTAGATTCAGGGGGCATGAACACTGAAGCTTTCTTT. The variable domain in full, with the rest retrieved from reference TRBV7-9 and TRBJ1-1, is DTGVSQNPRHKITKRGQNVTFRCDPISEHNRLYWYRQTLGQGPEFLTYFQNEAQLEKSRLLSDRFSAERPKGSFSTLEIQRTEQGDSAMYLCASSLDSGGMNTEAFFGQGTRLTVV.

The chain recombines TRBV9 with TRBJ1-6; D is perhaps TRBD1 (6 bases). Trimming pared 4 bases from V and 2 bases from J, leaving 10 bases between. Germline-derived CDR1 and CDR2 are SGDLS and YYNGEE. This CDR3 contains 15 residues. The CDR3 loop reads CASSPQGTYNSPLHF. The CDR3 region has the DNA TGTGCCAGCAGCCCACAGGGTACCTATAATTCACCCCTCCACTTT. Supplemented by reference TRBV9 and TRBJ1-6, the full variable domain reads DSGVTQTPKHLITATGQRVTLRCSPRSGDLSVYWYQQSLDQGLQFLIQYYNGEERAKGNILERFSAQQFPDLHSELNLSSLELGDSALYFCASSPQGTYNSPLHFGNGTRLTVT.

This clone has more than one count but fewer than ten. J is TRBJ1-1 and V is TRBV5-1; weak D call: TRBD1 (6 bases). Germline CDR1 and CDR2: SGHRS and YFSETQ. The CDR3 is 16 residues long. Trimming removed 0 bases from V and 3 bases from J, with 15 bases in between. Here the CDR3 DNA reads TGCGCCAGCAGCTTGGCCCCACAGGGTGGCGACACTGAAGCTTTCTTT. Encoded protein: CASSLAPQGGDTEAFF.

This clone has at least ten counts. The V gene is TRBV5-4, the J gene TRBJ1-5, with D possibly TRBD1 on 5 matching bases. The V gene's germline CDR1 is SGHNT and CDR2 YYREEE (reference sequence). V was trimmed by 3 bases and J by 11 bases, leaving 24 bases between them. The CDR3 has 16 amino acids. For the CDR3, the DNA is TGTGCCAGCAGCTCCCAAGGGGAGGGCGGGCCGTTGGCCCAGCATTTT. Its protein is CASSSQGEGGPLAQHF.

Only a few counts were recorded for this clone. The V call is TRBV2, the J call TRBJ1-2; the D gene is possibly TRBD1 (6 bases). Germline CDR1 SNHLY, CDR2 FYNNEI. CDR3 length: 13 residues. V was cut by 10 bases and J by 6 bases, with 18 bases left in between. CDR3 amino acids: CAIPESGVNGYTF. CDR3 bases: TGTGCCATCCCCGAGTCAGGGGTGAATGGCTACACCTTC.

This clone was seen more than once but under ten times. This rearrangement joins TRBV6-5 to TRBJ2-7, with TRBD1 matching over 12 bases. Germline assignment: CDR1 MNHEY and CDR2 SVGAGI. The CDR3 consists of 13 residues. Germline trimming cut 7 bases from V and 7 bases from J; bases unmatched to any gene: 5. The CDR3 coding sequence is TGTGCCAGCATGGGACAGGGGGCGCGAGAGCAGTACTTC. It yields the protein CASMGQGAREQYF.

V usage is TRBV5-1 and J usage is TRBJ2-3; D is undetermined. Germline V CDR1 and CDR2: SGHRS, YFSETQ. Trimming cost V 1 base and J 4 bases, with 7 bases left between them. This CDR3 has 13 amino acids. CDR3 bases: TGCGCCAGCAGCTTGATCCCGTCAGATACGCAGTATTTT. Amino acids: CASSLIPSDTQYF. Variable domain in full (rest from reference TRBV5-1 and TRBJ2-3): KAGVTQTPRYLIKTRGQQVTLSCSPISGHRSVSWYQQTPGQGLQFLFEYFSETQRNKGNFPGRFSGRQFSNSRSEMNVSTLELGDSALYLCASSLIPSDTQYFGPGTRLTVL.

This clone was seen only a few times. J is TRBJ1-4 and V is TRBV2; possible D gene TRBD1, 6 bases. Trimming pared 3 bases from V and 3 bases from J, leaving 11 bases between. The CDR3 is 15 residues long. Germline V lookup: CDR1 SNHLY, CDR2 FYNNEI. CDR3 DNA: TGTGCCAGCAGTGAGGGGGGGCTGGCTAATGAAAAACTGTTTTTT. Its translation is CASSEGGLANEKLFF.

This clone occurred a few times. V and J are TRBV19 and TRBJ2-7, with TRBD1 identical over 9 bases. The CDR3 consists of 15 residues. The ends lost 0 bases at V and 1 base at J; junction bases unmatched: 1. Germline V gene lookup returns CDR1 LNHDA and CDR2 SQIVND (reference sequence). CDR3 in DNA: TGTGCCAGTAGTATAGAGGGACAGGGATCCTACGAGCAGTACTTC. This gives the protein CASSIEGQGSYEQYF.

This clone was observed a handful of times. The J gene is TRBJ2-1, the V gene TRBV5-1; 10 nucleotides match TRBD2. Germline assignment: CDR1 SGHRS and CDR2 YFSETQ. The CDR3 consists of 16 residues. V was clipped by 0 bases and J by 8 bases; unmatched bases: 8. The CDR3 region has the DNA TGCGCCAGCAGCTTGGTGTCTAGCGGGAGCAGGGATGAGCAGTTCTTC. It yields the protein CASSLVSSGSRDEQFF.

The chain combines TRBV5-1 with TRBJ2-3, with D perhaps matching TRBD1 (6 bases). This CDR3 is built from 14 residues. Germline V gives CDR1 SGHRS, CDR2 YFSETQ. The germline V and J ends were trimmed by 3 bases and 4 bases, with 12 bases remaining between them. In DNA, the CDR3 is TGCGCCAGCAGCTATACAGGGTATCCAGATACGCAGTATTTT. Protein product: CASSYTGYPDTQYF.

This chain uses TRBV30 with TRBJ2-7; possible D gene TRBD1, 5 bases. V lost 0 bases and J lost 7, with 13 bases in between. The CDR3 totals 13 residues. Germline values: CDR1 GTSNPN, CDR2 SVGIG (reference sequence). CDR3: CAWSVRGPMEQYF. CDR3 nucleotide sequence: TGTGCCTGGAGTGTAAGGGGTCCGATGGAGCAGTACTTC.

In its sample, this clone was seen a few times. The chain has TRBV5-4 and TRBJ1-4, with D tentatively TRBD1 (5 bases). This CDR3 region has 14 residues. V dropped 2 bases and J dropped 4 bases, with 9 bases sitting between them. Germline loops: CDR1 SGHNT, CDR2 YYREEE (reference sequence). This CDR3 is CASSFDGHNEKLFF. CDR3 DNA sequence: TGTGCCAGCAGCTTCGACGGACATAATGAAAAACTGTTTTTT.

V usage is TRBV15 and J usage is TRBJ2-1, with TRBD2 matching 11 bases. The CDR3 totals 16 residues. With V trimmed by 0 bases and J by 6 bases, 4 bases remained unmatched. From germline, CDR1 is LNHNV and CDR2 YYDKDF (reference sequence). CDR3 bases: TGTGCCACCAGCAGAGAACTTAGCGGGGGGGGCAATGAGCAGTTCTTC. This sequence encodes CATSRELSGGGNEQFF.

This clone came up a few times. The chain links TRBV2 to TRBJ1-1, with TRBD1 matching over 7 bases. Germline loops: CDR1 SNHLY, CDR2 FYNNEI. V was pared by 6 bases and J by 3 bases, with 7 bases of the junction left unmatched. The CDR3 is 14 amino acids. CDR3 sequence: CASRIDRVYTEAFF. As DNA, the CDR3 is TGTGCCAGCAGGATAGACAGGGTATACACTGAAGCTTTCTTT.

The V call is TRBV11-2, the J call TRBJ2-7; the D gene is possibly TRBD2 (5 bases). Germline loops: CDR1 SGHAT, CDR2 FQNNGV. There are 14 residues in the CDR3. The V gene lost 3 bases and the J gene lost 3 bases, with 12 bases spanning the gap. This chain's CDR3 is CASSFDRGIYEQYF. CDR3 DNA sequence: TGTGCCAGCAGCTTCGACCGGGGAATCTACGAGCAGTACTTC.

The V gene is TRBV5-1, the J gene TRBJ2-1, with TRBD1 identical over 7 bases. The V segment lost 4 bases and the J segment 1 base; nucleotides outside the gene matches: 5. CDR3 length equals 15 residues. In germline, CDR1 is SGHRS, CDR2 YFSETQ. The CDR3 DNA sequence: TGCGCCAGCAGCCTCCTGACAGGGTCCTACAATGAGCAGTTCTTC. Amino acids: CASSLLTGSYNEQFF.

This chain links TRBV7-8 with TRBJ2-7; possibly TRBD2 for D (6 bases). V lost 5 bases and J lost 2, with 16 bases in between. Germline lookup yields CDR1 SGHVS and CDR2 FQNEAQ. This CDR3 contains 15 residues. The CDR3 sequence: CASSPRGAGPYEQYF. The CDR3 DNA reads as TGTGCCAGCAGCCCCCGAGGGGCGGGACCCTACGAGCAGTACTTC. The variable domain in full, with the rest retrieved from reference TRBV7-8 and TRBJ2-7, is GAGVSQSPRYKVAKRGQDVALRCDPISGHVSLFWYQQALGQGPEFLTYFQNEAQLDKSGLPSDRFFAERPEGSVSTLKIQRTQQEDSAVYLCASSPRGAGPYEQYFGPGTRLTVT.

The sample holds a few counts of this clone. The genes are TRBV2 and TRBJ2-2; maybe TRBD2 (6 bases). The ends were cut back, 6 bases at V and 4 bases at J, with 9 bases in the middle. CDR1 is SNHLY, CDR2 FYNNEI, per germline. This CDR3 is built from 13 residues. For the CDR3, the DNA is TGTGCCAGCAGGGCGGGGATCACCGGGGAGCTGTTTTTT. This sequence encodes CASRAGITGELFF.

In this sample, this clone turned up a few times. The gene calls are TRBV15 and TRBJ1-6; D remains unclear. The ends were cut back, 3 bases at V and 8 bases at J, with 8 bases in the middle. Looked up from germline, CDR1 is LNHNV and CDR2 is YYDKDF (reference sequence). The CDR3 extends over 13 amino acids. The CDR3 loop reads CATSSRGDSPLHF. The DNA of the CDR3 is TGTGCCACCAGCAGTCGGGGAGATTCACCCCTCCACTTT.